Listed here is a single T cell receptor beta chain. Its antigen remains unidentified. Before any sequencing was done, the ViraFEST assay used viral peptide pools to expand antigen-specific CD4+ T cells. With nine to eleven days of culture completed, CD4+ T cells were isolated. Nucleocapsid antibodies stayed negative before and after vaccination, showing no earlier SARS-CoV-2 infection. At days 3 and 7, half of the medium was exchanged for IL-2 medium. The CDR3 extends over 15 amino acids. The trim removed 4 bases at V and 6 bases at J, leaving 4 bases unmatched. Some clones are missing from TCRdb's copy, which holds only in-frame ones; the method was immunoSEQ multiplex PCR. The sample lists around 79,000 clones; around 76% were seen once. This record comes from a study of vaccination effects on CD4 cells after COVID-19. Study-wide points: Early post-infection timepoints were absent, and convalescent patients were few.

The TCR was taken from a human donor who received a COVID-19 vaccine. Source: CD4+ T cells from PBMCs cultured with HCoV-229E spike peptides, taken before COVID-19 vaccination. This rearrangement joins TRBV23-1 to TRBJ1-5; 12 nucleotides match TRBD1. TRBV23-1 carries the ORF label, with uncertain function. CDR3 protein: CASSPGTGGFQPQHF. The CDR3 DNA follows: TGCGCCAGCAGTCCCGGGACAGGGGGCTTTCAGCCCCAGCATTTT.